A single count supports the clone carrying this T cell receptor (beta chain). Germline V gene sequence: CDR1 LNHDA, CDR2 SQIVND (reference sequence). The CDR3 has 15 residues. V shed 6 bases, J shed 6 bases, and the junction held 9 bases outside the gene matches. The data stem from a study of blood T cell repertoires in COVID-19. Study details: From T cells, B-cell-depleted T cells, or PBMCs came the material, which was cDNA or gDNA.

In the authors' methods: It was from reference gene primer amplification that nucleated cell counts were estimated. Measured with immunoSEQ multiplex PCR; TCRdb has only the in-frame clones, and not every one. V, J and clone size derive from that table, while D and trimming were established from the DNA sequence. Here the sample spans 300,000 to 350,000 clones, 87% being singletons. The chain has TRBV19 and TRBJ2-2; 8 bases are a match to TRBD1. Sequenced input: peripheral blood. This receptor was obtained from a man younger than 30 with active or convalescent COVID-19. CDR3 region: CASRTDRGWAGELFF. In nucleotides, the CDR3 is TGTGCCAGTAGAACCGACAGGGGATGGGCCGGGGAGCTGTTTTTT.